The TCR beta chain described here comes from a study of tumor-infiltrating lymphocytes in oesophageal squamous cell carcinoma (dated by TCRdb to about 2016). Between the V and J ends, shortened by 0 bases and 2 bases respectively, the junction contains 14 bases. Its CDR3 holds 17 amino acids, cysteine through phenylalanine. The read is trimmed to its CDR3 DNA, 51 bases read in frame from base 1. Per the germline V gene (reference sequence), MNHEY is the CDR1 and SMNVEV is the CDR2. The library came from PCR. The sequencer was an Illumina HiSeq 2000. The public reads were run again by TCRdb, first through fastp at Q25 and then through MiXCR, and only productive beta chains were kept. CDR3 protein sequences are deduplicated, and each keeps its most common genes and DNA. The sample records about 19,000 distinct CDR3 sequences, almost 40% of which are singletons. Roughly 7.1% of the sample comes from the top ten.

This clonotype was recorded at least ten times. Its recognized antigen is unknown. No quality values exist for individual bases; no much larger clone is one base distant. The sequence joins TRBV27 to TRBJ2-1; the D region is possibly TRBD1 or TRBD2, each matching across 5 bases. Sequencing was performed on blood. This TCR came from a male donor with esophageal squamous cell carcinoma. The CDR3 has the sequence CASSLSVRGPTYNEQFF. The DNA is TGTGCCAGCAGTTTATCTGTACGGGGCCCAACCTACAATGAGCAGTTCTTC.